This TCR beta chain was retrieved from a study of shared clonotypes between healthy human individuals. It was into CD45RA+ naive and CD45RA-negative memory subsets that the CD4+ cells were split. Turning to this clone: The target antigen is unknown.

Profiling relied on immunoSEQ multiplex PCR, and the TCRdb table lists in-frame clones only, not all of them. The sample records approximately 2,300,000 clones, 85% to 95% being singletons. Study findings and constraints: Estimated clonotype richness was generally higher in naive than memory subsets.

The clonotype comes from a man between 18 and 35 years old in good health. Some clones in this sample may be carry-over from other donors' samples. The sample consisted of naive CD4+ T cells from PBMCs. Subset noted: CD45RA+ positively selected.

CDR3 residues: CASSLSLGLEAFF. As DNA, the CDR3 is TGTGCCAGCAGTTTATCCCTAGGTCTTGAAGCTTTCTTT. V usage is TRBV27 and J usage is TRBJ1-1; no reliable D call. Trimming removed 0 bases at V and 7 bases at J, with 9 bases between. Germline lookup yields CDR1 MNHEY and CDR2 SMNVEV (reference sequence). The CDR3 length is 13 residues.